The next 2 T cell receptor beta chains were all read from a single sample in a study of T cell responses to AZD1222 COVID-19 vaccine. Some clones are missing from TCRdb's copy, which holds only in-frame ones; the method was immunoSEQ multiplex PCR. This table has 84,000 or so clones, 90% appearing once. Sequenced here: peripheral blood, sampled 28 days after the second AZD1222 dose. These TCRs come from an adult who received the AZD1222 COVID-19 vaccine.

The rearrangement uses TRBV5-1 and TRBJ1-3; D unclear. Trimming left V 1 base short and J 1 base short, with 6 bases between. From germline, CDR1 is SGHRS and CDR2 YFSETQ. The CDR3 is 14 residues long. The CDR3 loop reads CASSLTVSGNTIYF. The CDR3 bases are TGCGCCAGCAGCTTGACAGTTTCTGGAAACACCATATATTTT.

The J gene is TRBJ2-2, the V gene TRBV27; 14 bases align to TRBD2. The V gene end was trimmed by 4 bases and the J gene end by 6 bases; junction bases not matched to a gene: 10. The CDR3 is 18 residues long. Germline V gene lookup returns CDR1 MNHEY and CDR2 SMNVEV (reference sequence). CDR3 in amino acids: CASSSTSGRAGLAGELFF. CDR3 coding DNA: TGTGCCAGCAGTTCGACTAGCGGGAGGGCCGGGTTAGCCGGGGAGCTGTTTTTT.